This entry lists 32 T cell receptor beta chains sequenced from one sample in a study of a mutant IDH1 vaccine in newly diagnosed glioma. These receptors have no identified antigens. The time point denotes: week 35, safety follow-up. Vaccination comprised doses that each held 300 ug of mutant IDH1 20-mer peptide, plus topical imiquimod. Sequencing used immunoSEQ multiplex PCR; TCRdb keeps in-frame clones, though not all of them. The sample lists 45,000 to 55,000 clones, 79% occurring once. The specimen comprised PBMCs, sampled from a glioma patient whose treatment included an IDH1 peptide vaccine. The receptors derive from a man aged 40-50 years with glioma.

As DNA, the CDR3 is TGTGCCAGCAACCTCCAGAGCCTAGCGGGGGGGCATGAGCAGTTCTTC. Translating it yields CASNLQSLAGGHEQFF. The chain employs TRBV7-2 and TRBJ2-1; 12 bases line up with TRBD2. Trimming at V came to 7 bases and at J to 8 bases, leaving 12 bases not matched to a gene. This CDR3 is 16 amino acids long. Germline V gene sequence: CDR1 SGHTA, CDR2 FQGNSA.

This chain connects TRBV23-1 to TRBJ1-5; 7 bases are a match to TRBD1. TRBV23-1 qualifies as an ORF whose function is uncertain. This CDR3 spans 17 amino acids. After removal of 0 bases from V and 7 bases from J, the junction contained 12 bases not matched to a gene. CDR3 amino acids: CASSQSSYRGMGQPQHF. The DNA of the CDR3 is TGCGCCAGCAGTCAATCCTCCTACAGGGGCATGGGGCAGCCCCAGCATTTT.

The chain recombines TRBV6-5 with TRBJ2-5, with D possibly being TRBD1 (6 bases). Trimming took 6 bases from V and 5 from J, leaving 10 bases between them. Germline values: CDR1 MNHEY, CDR2 SVGAGI. The CDR3 has 12 amino acids. The CDR3 DNA reads as TGTGCCAGCAGACAGGGCCGGGAGACCCAGTACTTC. It specifies CASRQGRETQYF.

The chain has TRBV7-2 and TRBJ2-4; the match to TRBD2 covers 12 bases. Germline trimming cut 5 bases from V and 1 base from J; bases unmatched to any gene: 3. This CDR3 has 16 residues. Germline CDR1 and CDR2: SGHTA and FQGNSA. For the CDR3, the DNA is TGTGCCAGCAGCGAAGGACTAGCGGGGGCCAAAAACATTCAGTACTTC. This encodes CASSEGLAGAKNIQYF.

This chain uses TRBV7-9 with TRBJ1-2, with D possibly TRBD1 on 6 matching bases. Germline V gives CDR1 SEHNR, CDR2 FQNEAQ (reference sequence). CDR3 size: 14 residues. The V gene lost 4 bases and the J gene lost 2 bases, with 11 bases spanning the gap. The CDR3 is CASSYQGGNYGYTF. CDR3 DNA: TGTGCCAGCAGCTATCAAGGGGGAAACTATGGCTACACCTTC.

CDR3 residues: CASRPTGGGSPLHF. CDR3 DNA: TGTGCCAGCAGGCCGACAGGGGGCGGTTCACCCCTCCACTTT. The chain has TRBV27 and TRBJ1-6; TRBD1 agrees at 10 bases. The CDR3 spans 14 residues. Germline CDR1 reads MNHEY; CDR2 reads SMNVEV (reference sequence). V lost 6 bases and J lost 9; bases outside the gene matches: 5.

The chain combines TRBV4-1 with TRBJ1-1, with D perhaps matching TRBD1 (6 bases). The germline CDR1 and CDR2 sequences are MGHRA and YSYEKL. Between the trimmed V and J ends, which lost 0 bases and 0 bases, there was a span of 14 bases. This CDR3 comprises 17 residues. This CDR3 is CASSQDTRTVMNTEAFF. DNA for the CDR3: TGCGCCAGCAGCCAAGATACCCGGACAGTAATGAACACTGAAGCTTTCTTT.

CDR3 DNA: TGTGCCAGCAGCTTAGCGTACGGCATCGACACCGGGGAGCTGTTTTTT. Translated: CASSLAYGIDTGELFF. V usage is TRBV7-9 and J usage is TRBJ2-2; D gene ambiguous. The CDR3 is made up of 16 amino acids. Trimming stripped 0 bases from V and 3 bases from J, with 11 bases between. Germline V gene lookup returns CDR1 SEHNR and CDR2 FQNEAQ (reference sequence). Filled out from reference TRBV7-9 and TRBJ2-2, the complete variable domain reads DTGVSQNPRHKITKRGQNVTFRCDPISEHNRLYWYRQTLGQGPEFLTYFQNEAQLEKSRLLSDRFSAERPKGSFSTLEIQRTEQGDSAMYLCASSLAYGIDTGELFFGEGSRLTVL.

The J gene is TRBJ1-3, the V gene TRBV4-1; no clear D gene. Germline CDR1 and CDR2: MGHRA and YSYEKL. The CDR3 totals 14 residues. Trimming removed 1 base at V and 1 base at J, with 5 bases between. In nucleotides, the CDR3 is TGCGCCAGCAGCCAAGCGGGGTCTGGAAACACCATATATTTT. Protein product: CASSQAGSGNTIYF.

This chain uses TRBV6-1 with TRBJ2-1; a possible D gene is TRBD1 (6 bases). Looked up from germline, CDR1 is MNHNS and CDR2 is SASEGT. V lost 0 bases and J 1 base, leaving 10 bases between the germline ends. The CDR3 contains 16 residues. For the CDR3, the DNA is TGTGCCAGCAGTGAAGCGATCAGGGGTTCCTACAATGAGCAGTTCTTC. Its protein product is CASSEAIRGSYNEQFF.

The CDR3 DNA is TGTGCCAGCAGTTCTCCGGTCGGTGGGGAAAAACTGTTTTTT. Translation gives CASSSPVGGEKLFF. The chain has TRBV27 and TRBJ1-4; no clear D. This CDR3 spans 14 amino acids. Germline V gene data show CDR1 as MNHEY and CDR2 as SMNVEV (reference sequence). With 4 bases removed from V and 8 bases from J, the gap between germline ends came to 14 bases.

The chain uses TRBV2 and TRBJ1-5; D unresolved. The CDR3 covers 13 residues. Trimming removed 6 bases from V and 0 bases from J, with 6 bases in between. CDR1 is SNHLY, CDR2 FYNNEI, per germline. The CDR3 DNA is TGTGCCAGCAGCGTCTATAGCAATCAGCCCCAGCATTTT. Protein sequence: CASSVYSNQPQHF.

The rearrangement uses TRBV5-1 and TRBJ1-1; D call uncertain. This CDR3 comprises 13 residues. V was clipped by 2 bases and J by 2 bases, with 7 bases between them. Germline-derived CDR1 and CDR2 are SGHRS and YFSETQ. In DNA form, the CDR3 reads TGCGCCAGCAGCTTTGGGGAAAACACTGAAGCTTTCTTT. This sequence encodes CASSFGENTEAFF.

J is TRBJ1-3 and V is TRBV29-1; D gene ambiguous. The CDR3 covers 13 residues. Germline V CDR1 and CDR2: SQVTM, ANQGSEA. V lost 5 bases to trimming and J lost 2 bases, with 10 bases between them. The CDR3 nucleotides are TGCAGCGTTAACTCTGGAACTGGAAACACCATATATTTT. Protein sequence: CSVNSGTGNTIYF.

This clone was observed a handful of times. This sequence joins TRBV5-6 and TRBJ2-7; D might be TRBD1 (6 bases). CDR3 length equals 12 residues. In germline, CDR1 is SGHDT, CDR2 YYEEEE. V lost 4 bases and J 6 bases, leaving 11 bases between the germline ends. The CDR3 spells CASSTGWGEQYF. In nucleotides, the CDR3 is TGTGCCAGCAGCACAGGGTGGGGCGAGCAGTACTTC. The entire variable domain, with the rest obtained from reference TRBV5-6 and TRBJ2-7, is as follows: DAGVTQSPTHLIKTRGQQVTLRCSPKSGHDTVSWYQQALGQGPQFIFQYYEEEERQRGNFPDRFSGHQFPNYSSELNVNALLLGDSALYLCASSTGWGEQYFGPGTRLTVT.

CDR3 sequence: CASPPRGNTGELFF. The CDR3 nucleotides are TGTGCCAGCCCCCCGCGGGGAAACACCGGGGAGCTGTTTTTT. V usage is TRBV6-1 and J usage is TRBJ2-2; possibly TRBD2 for D (6 bases). The germline CDR1 and CDR2 sequences are MNHNS and SASEGT. The V and J ends lost 8 bases and 2 bases respectively, with 12 bases between them. The CDR3 totals 14 residues.

This rearrangement joins TRBV18 to TRBJ2-2; weak D call: TRBD1 (6 bases). The V and J ends lost 4 bases and 0 bases respectively, with 12 bases between them. This CDR3 region has 16 residues. Germline assignment: CDR1 KGHSH and CDR2 LQKENI. CDR3 residues: CASSRDNPSNTGELFF. CDR3 DNA sequence: TGTGCCAGCTCACGGGACAATCCCTCGAACACCGGGGAGCTGTTTTTT.

The rearrangement uses TRBV5-6 and TRBJ2-6; no definite D call. The CDR3 is made up of 16 amino acids. Trimming took 7 bases from V and 5 from J, leaving 19 bases between them. The germline V gene encodes CDR1 SGHDT and CDR2 YYEEEE. CDR3 sequence (DNA): TGTGCCAGCGCGCATGCCTCACAAAGTCGGGCCAACGTCCTGACTTTC. This translates into CASAHASQSRANVLTF.

This clone was picked up a small number of times. This chain links TRBV18 with TRBJ2-7; tentatively, D is TRBD1 or TRBD2 (5 bases each). CDR1 is KGHSH, CDR2 LQKENI, per germline. CDR3 length equals 14 residues. Deletions cut 3 bases from V and 2 bases from J, with 11 bases between. This CDR3 is CASSPGTGAYEQYF. Here the CDR3 DNA reads TGTGCCAGCTCACCCGGGACGGGTGCCTACGAGCAGTACTTC.

This rearrangement joins TRBV30 to TRBJ1-4, with 7 bases fitting TRBD1. Per germline, CDR1 GTSNPN and CDR2 SVGIG (reference sequence). CDR3 length: 14 residues. The ends lost 1 base at V and 7 bases at J; junction bases unmatched: 6. CDR3 loop: CAWSAGGKVEKLFF. The CDR3 nucleotides are TGTGCCTGGAGTGCAGGGGGAAAGGTTGAAAAACTGTTTTTT.

The V gene is TRBV4-1, the J gene TRBJ1-1; 7 bases agree with TRBD1. The germline gives CDR1 MGHRA, CDR2 YSYEKL. V gave up 1 base and J gave up 6 bases; unmatched junction bases: 11. The CDR3 length is 16 residues. The CDR3: CASSQGSQGVVSEAFF. Written as DNA, the CDR3 is TGCGCCAGCAGCCAAGGCTCCCAGGGGGTCGTGTCTGAAGCTTTCTTT.

The chain joins TRBV19 to TRBJ1-2; unclear D gene. This CDR3 comprises 14 residues. V gave up 1 base and J gave up 3 bases, with 9 bases separating them. The germline CDR1 and CDR2 sequences are LNHDA and SQIVND (reference sequence). The CDR3 protein is CASSIGRIDYGYTF. CDR3 nucleotides: TGTGCCAGTAGTATAGGCCGGATTGACTATGGCTACACCTTC.

CDR3 DNA: TGTGCCAGTAGTATAGGGTCCTGGACAGGTCAAGAGACCCAGTACTTC. Translating it yields CASSIGSWTGQETQYF. V and J are TRBV19 and TRBJ2-5, with TRBD1 identical over 7 bases. The V gene end was trimmed by 1 base and the J gene end by 2 bases; junction bases not matched to a gene: 7. There are 16 residues in the CDR3. CDR1 is LNHDA, CDR2 SQIVND, per germline (reference sequence).

The chain combines TRBV2 with TRBJ1-4; D may be TRBD1 (6 bases). V was shortened by 5 bases and J by 7 bases, with 14 bases between the two germline ends. This CDR3 has 14 residues. Germline CDR1 and CDR2: SNHLY and FYNNEI. CDR3 nucleotides: TGTGCCAGCAGTTCCGGGACAAGGAGTGAAAAACTGTTTTTT. It yields the protein CASSSGTRSEKLFF.

This sequence joins TRBV2 and TRBJ2-7; 9 nucleotides match TRBD1. Germline V gene lookup returns CDR1 SNHLY and CDR2 FYNNEI. Unmatched junction bases numbered 5, after V lost 5 bases and J lost 6 bases. The CDR3 length is 13 residues. In DNA form, the CDR3 reads TGTGCCAGCAGTAGACAGGGGGTCGGCGAGCAGTACTTC. It yields the protein CASSRQGVGEQYF. Based on the CDR3 plus reference TRBV2 and TRBJ2-7, the full variable domain is EPEVTQTPSHQVTQMGQEVILRCVPISNHLYFYWYRQILGQKVEFLVSFYNNEISEKSEIFDDQFSVERPDGSNFTLKIRSTKLEDSAMYFCASSRQGVGEQYFGPGTRLTVT.

The V gene is TRBV1, the J gene TRBJ1-4. TRBV1 is shown as a pseudogene. The CDR3 length is 14 residues. As DNA, the CDR3 is TGCACCAGCAGCCACGGGGGAGGGTATGAAAAACTGTTTTTT. Residues: CTSSHGGGYEKLFF.

The rearrangement uses TRBV30 and TRBJ2-7; 10 nucleotides align to TRBD1. The CDR3 loop spans 14 amino acids. V was clipped by 1 base and J by 3 bases; unmatched bases: 3. Germline lookup yields CDR1 GTSNPN and CDR2 SVGIG (reference sequence). CDR3 sequence: CAWSGTGGRYEQYF. DNA of the CDR3: TGTGCCTGGAGTGGGACAGGGGGTCGCTACGAGCAGTACTTC.

The CDR3 nucleotides read TGTGCCAGCAGCTTGCGTCAGAGGGCCGGGGCTATGAACACTGAAGCTTTCTTT. Translation: CASSLRQRAGAMNTEAFF. The V and J genes are TRBV5-6 and TRBJ1-1; possible D gene TRBD1, 5 bases. The CDR3 extends over 18 amino acids. The germline V gene has CDR1 SGHDT and CDR2 YYEEEE. Trimming removed 1 base at V and 0 bases at J, with 19 bases between.

The chain joins TRBV19 to TRBJ2-2; 7 nucleotides align to TRBD1. Trimming removed 6 bases from V and 4 bases from J; junction bases left unmatched: 5. Germline assignment: CDR1 LNHDA and CDR2 SQIVND (reference sequence). There are 14 residues in the CDR3. CDR3 DNA sequence: TGTGCCAGTAGCTCGACAGGGACCACCGGGGAGCTGTTTTTT. It specifies CASSSTGTTGELFF.

CDR3 nucleotides: TGTGCCAGCAGCTTCGGACTAGCGGGGGTAGAGACCCAGTACTTC. Protein product: CASSFGLAGVETQYF. The chain is built from TRBV11-2 and TRBJ2-5; 13 bases line up with TRBD2. CDR3 size: 15 residues. Germline V gene sequence: CDR1 SGHAT, CDR2 FQNNGV. V was clipped by 3 bases and J by 4 bases; unmatched bases: 2.

The V gene is TRBV5-5, the J gene TRBJ2-7, with 7 bases lining up with TRBD1. V was pared by 2 bases and J by 3 bases, with 5 bases of the junction left unmatched. Germline assignment: CDR1 SGHKS and CDR2 YYEKEE (reference sequence). This CDR3 region has 14 residues. The CDR3 protein is CASSLRQGDYEQYF. The CDR3 nucleotides read TGTGCCAGCAGCTTAAGACAGGGTGACTACGAGCAGTACTTC.

This chain connects TRBV4-2 to TRBJ2-2; tentatively, D is TRBD1 (5 bases). Trimming stripped 6 bases from V and 6 bases from J, with 8 bases between. Germline CDR1 is LGHNA and CDR2 is YNFKEQ. The length of the CDR3 is 12 residues. CDR3 loop: CASRVGAGELFF. Written as DNA, the CDR3 is TGTGCCAGCAGAGTAGGGGCCGGGGAGCTGTTTTTT.